Shown below are 7 T cell receptor beta chains from a single sample sequenced in a study of human T cells and chemical hapten exposure. TCRdb independently ran MiXCR on the RACE reads; one entry per CDR3 protein. The data contain about 140,000 distinct CDR3 sequences, 10% to 15% of them seen just once; the ten biggest clones take up 1.2% to 1.5%. As for time point: patch test 2, 6 weeks after DPC sensitization. Specified treatment: therapeutic diphenylcyclopropenone sensitization with weekly scalp DPC. Sequenced material: whole blood, taken in connection with sensitization to the hapten diphenylcyclopropenone (DPC). The receptors were gathered from a woman in her forties or fifties with alopecia areata. Some clones in this sample may be carry-over from other donors' samples.

This clonotype was counted ten times or more. The chain uses TRBV11-2 and TRBJ2-6; tentative D call: TRBD1 (6 bases). This CDR3 is 17 amino acids long. Trimming took off 5 bases at V and 0 bases at J, with 14 bases between the two ends. Germline assignment: CDR1 SGHAT and CDR2 FQNNGV. This chain's CDR3 is CASSPRDTFSGANVLTF. The CDR3 DNA reads TGTGCCAGCAGCCCCCGGGACACATTCTCTGGGGCCAACGTCCTGACTTTC.

This clonotype was counted many times. This chain links TRBV18 with TRBJ1-3; D call uncertain. This CDR3 is built from 16 residues. From germline, CDR1 is KGHSH and CDR2 LQKENI. V was clipped by 2 bases and J by 0 bases, with 11 bases between them. The DNA of the CDR3 is TGTGCCAGCTCACCAGGCAGACCCAGCTCTGGAAACACCATATATTTT. Translation gives CASSPGRPSSGNTIYF.

This clonotype was seen a few times. The CDR3 DNA reads as TGTGCCAGCAGCTTAGAAATGGGGGGGCTTGGAAACACCATATATTTT. It codes for CASSLEMGGLGNTIYF. The chain couples TRBV7-2 to TRBJ1-3; a possible D gene is TRBD1 (6 bases). The V end was cut by 1 base, the J end by 3 bases, with 13 bases between. The germline gives CDR1 SGHTA, CDR2 FQGNSA. CDR3 length equals 16 residues.

This clonotype was found a few times. The V call is TRBV10-3, the J call TRBJ2-5, with D possibly matching TRBD2 (6 bases). The CDR3 has 14 residues. The V end lost 2 bases, the J end lost 5 bases, and 12 bases lay between the germline ends. Germline values: CDR1 ENHRY, CDR2 SYGVKD. CDR3 nucleotides: TGTGCCATCAGTGAGAGACTAGGGGACGAGACCCAGTACTTC. Translating gives CAISERLGDETQYF.

This clonotype was found a few times. This sequence joins TRBV9 and TRBJ1-6; D not certain. V was trimmed by 3 bases and J by 9 bases, leaving 16 bases between them. CDR3 size: 15 residues. From germline, CDR1 is SGDLS and CDR2 YYNGEE. The CDR3 DNA reads as TGTGCCAGCAGCGCCTCTGGAGGGTTTAGTTCACCCCTCCACTTT. Translation: CASSASGGFSSPLHF.

This clonotype was observed at least ten times. The chain carries TRBV29-1 and TRBJ1-2; 9 bases align to TRBD1. From germline, CDR1 is SQVTM and CDR2 ANQGSEA. This CDR3 contains 14 residues. V gave up 3 bases and J gave up 7 bases; unmatched junction bases: 9. This chain's CDR3 is CSVEGQGDRSGYTF. The CDR3 DNA sequence: TGCAGCGTTGAGGGACAGGGAGATAGGAGTGGCTACACCTTC.

This clonotype appeared many times. The chain has TRBV6-4 and TRBJ1-5; D uncertain. Germline V CDR1 and CDR2: MRHNA, SNTAGT. V was shortened by 8 bases and J by 0 bases, with 8 bases between the two germline ends. CDR3 size: 13 residues. The CDR3 sequence: CASALNSNQPQHF. In DNA, the CDR3 is TGTGCCAGCGCCCTGAATAGCAATCAGCCCCAGCATTTT.